These 4 T cell receptor beta chains were all obtained from the same sample, sequenced in a study of T-cell memory formation after mild COVID-19. From the 5' RACE reads, TCRdb called clonotypes with MiXCR, one entry per CDR3 protein. The repertoire holds some 440,000 distinct CDR3 sequences, with around a quarter as singletons. Source material: PBMCs or a T cell subset sorted from them (not recorded which). These receptors were collected from an adult woman who had mild COVID-19 (a few samples of this study predate the infection). Cell type and time point are not known.

V and J are TRBV18 and TRBJ1-3, with D perhaps matching TRBD1 (6 bases). Deletions cut 3 bases from V and 4 bases from J, with 13 bases between. Germline CDR1 is KGHSH and CDR2 is LQKENI. The CDR3 covers 15 residues. CDR3 in amino acids: CASSPIRDTGNTIYF. DNA of the CDR3: TGTGCCAGCTCACCTATCCGGGACACAGGAAACACCATATATTTT.

V and J are TRBV5-1 and TRBJ2-7; maybe TRBD1 (6 bases). Germline V lookup: CDR1 SGHRS, CDR2 YFSETQ. The CDR3 sequence is 15 residues long. The V gene lost 1 base and the J gene lost 5 bases, with 16 bases spanning the gap. The CDR3 DNA is TGCGCCAGCAGCTTGATAGGTGGCAGGGGCCACGAGCAGTACTTC. It codes for CASSLIGGRGHEQYF.

The chain is built from TRBV5-1 and TRBJ2-5; D gene uncertain. This CDR3 region has 15 residues. The germline V gene encodes CDR1 SGHRS and CDR2 YFSETQ. The V and J ends lost 2 bases and 2 bases respectively, with 13 bases between them. As DNA, the CDR3 is TGCGCCAGCAGCTTCACGGTCCCATTTCAAGAGACCCAGTACTTC. Its translation: CASSFTVPFQETQYF.

V and J are TRBV24-1 and TRBJ2-1; either TRBD1 or TRBD2 may supply D (5 bases each). The V end was cut by 2 bases, the J end by 4 bases, with 11 bases between. There are 15 residues in the CDR3. The germline V gene has CDR1 KGHDR and CDR2 SFDVKD. The CDR3 DNA is TGTGCCACCAGTGATTCGGGACGGGGTTACAATGAGCAGTTCTTC. It codes for CATSDSGRGYNEQFF.